This TCR beta chain was obtained from a study of response to subunit inactivated influenza vaccine. Regarding the study as a whole: Each seasonal influenza vaccination recruits few new T cells, the authors suggested.

Germline loops: CDR1 LGHDT, CDR2 YNNKEL (reference sequence). The V and J ends lost 4 bases and 3 bases respectively, with 9 bases between them. The CDR3 loop spans 13 amino acids. TCRdb fed the RT-PCR reads into MiXCR, producing one record per CDR3 protein. The profile shows 450,000 to 600,000 distinct CDR3 sequences, approximately 6.9% of them singletons. This clonotype was detected only a few times. No antigen is known for it. The starting material was PBMCs from blood, obtained around 25 months after vaccination. The chain uses TRBV3-1 and TRBJ2-5; D perhaps matches TRBD1 (6 bases). The clonotype originates from a man aged 50 to 69 who received an inactivated influenza vaccine. The chain's CDR3 is CASSRGTKETQYF. Written as DNA, the CDR3 is TGTGCCAGCAGCCGTGGGACAAAAGAGACCCAGTACTTC.